Following are 16 T cell receptor beta chains from one sample sequenced in a study of blood T cell repertoires in COVID-19. Sequenced by immunoSEQ multiplex PCR; TCRdb stores in-frame clones only, minus some. Of more than 300,000 clones detected, about nine tenths appear once; the ten largest clones hold over 9.5%. The sequenced sample was PBMCs or T cells enriched from blood (not recorded which). The source of these receptors is a woman aged 18-29 years who had recovered from COVID-19.

DNA for the CDR3: TGTGCCAGCAGCCAAGGTGGCAGGCACACCGGGGAGCTGTTTTTT. Encoded protein: CASSQGGRHTGELFF. The chain links TRBV3-1 (or the pseudogene TRBV3-2) to TRBJ2-2; D remains ambiguous. Per germline, CDR1 LGHDT and CDR2 YNNKEL (reference sequence). The CDR3 loop spans 15 amino acids. Trimming pared 1 base from V and 3 bases from J, leaving 9 bases between.

This rearrangement joins TRBV5-5 to TRBJ2-1; 16 bases are shared with TRBD2. Germline V gene sequence: CDR1 SGHKS, CDR2 YYEKEE (reference sequence). This CDR3 region has 14 residues. The V segment lost 0 bases and the J segment 16 bases; nucleotides outside the gene matches: 4. CDR3: CASSLEGLAGGPFF. CDR3 DNA: TGTGCCAGCAGCTTGGAGGGACTAGCGGGAGGGCCTTTCTTC.

J is TRBJ1-3 and V is TRBV5-4; the match to TRBD1 covers 12 bases. Germline CDR1 reads SGHNT; CDR2 reads YYREEE (reference sequence). After removal of 4 bases from V and 6 bases from J, the junction contained 8 bases not matched to a gene. The CDR3 extends over 16 amino acids. The CDR3 is CASSRGQGADVNTIYF. DNA of the CDR3: TGTGCCAGCAGCCGGGGACAGGGGGCTGACGTAAACACCATATATTTT.

V usage is TRBV2 and J usage is TRBJ2-7, with 9 bases identical to TRBD1. Germline trimming cut 7 bases from V and 4 bases from J; bases unmatched to any gene: 8. CDR3 length equals 14 residues. In germline, CDR1 is SNHLY, CDR2 FYNNEI. CDR3: CASTPGQGSYEQYF. The CDR3 DNA is TGTGCCAGCACTCCGGGACAGGGTTCTTACGAGCAGTACTTC. Drawing the rest from reference TRBV2 and TRBJ2-7, the complete variable domain is EPEVTQTPSHQVTQMGQEVILRCVPISNHLYFYWYRQILGQKVEFLVSFYNNEISEKSEIFDDQFSVERPDGSNFTLKIRSTKLEDSAMYFCASTPGQGSYEQYFGPGTRLTVT.

The J gene is TRBJ2-5, the V gene TRBV28; weak D call: TRBD2 (5 bases). This CDR3 spans 13 amino acids. Germline lookup yields CDR1 MDHEN and CDR2 SYDVKM. With 5 bases removed from V and 1 base from J, the gap between germline ends came to 8 bases. CDR3 protein: CASSPGTQETQYF. CDR3 DNA sequence: TGTGCCAGCAGTCCGGGAACCCAAGAGACCCAGTACTTC.

The chain combines TRBV5-6 with TRBJ2-1; D is uncertain. Germline-derived CDR1 and CDR2 are SGHDT and YYEEEE. V gave up 4 bases and J gave up 4 bases, with 12 bases separating them. The length of the CDR3 is 14 residues. CDR3 loop: CASSLVAPYNEQFF. Here the CDR3 DNA reads TGTGCCAGCAGCCTGGTGGCACCGTACAATGAGCAGTTCTTC.

J is TRBJ1-4 and V is TRBV2; tentatively, D is TRBD1 (6 bases). The V gene's germline CDR1 is SNHLY and CDR2 FYNNEI. V lost 1 base and J lost 8, with 14 bases in between. The CDR3 runs 15 residues. CDR3 amino acids: CASSEDPRGGEKLFF. CDR3 coding DNA: TGTGCCAGCAGTGAAGATCCCAGGGGCGGCGAAAAACTGTTTTTT.

CDR3 sequence reads: CASSSRASGANVLTF. Written as DNA, the CDR3 is TGTGCCAGCAGCTCCCGAGCCTCTGGGGCCAACGTCCTGACTTTC. V usage is TRBV7-3 and J usage is TRBJ2-6; D is uncertain. Germline V gives CDR1 SGHTA, CDR2 FQGTGA. This CDR3 comprises 15 residues. Trimming cost V 4 bases and J 0 bases, with 7 bases left between them.

This rearrangement joins TRBV28 to TRBJ1-1; weak D call: TRBD1 (6 bases). Germline V lookup: CDR1 MDHEN, CDR2 SYDVKM. The CDR3 runs to 16 residues. V was trimmed by 5 bases and J by 4 bases, leaving 20 bases between them. This chain's CDR3 is CASSAGLRGALTEAFF. The DNA for the CDR3 is TGTGCCAGCAGTGCGGGGCTTCGGGGGGCGCTCACTGAAGCTTTCTTT.

The chain couples TRBV5-1 to TRBJ2-1; 10 nucleotides align to TRBD2. The CDR3 is 17 amino acids. CDR1 and CDR2 (germline): SGHRS, YFSETQ. Trimming removed 0 bases from V and 3 bases from J; junction bases left unmatched: 6. The CDR3, as DNA: TGCGCCAGCAGCTTGGCGTCTAGCGGGGGCCTCTACAATGAGCAGTTCTTC. Protein product: CASSLASSGGLYNEQFF. The full variable domain, rest sourced from reference TRBV5-1 and TRBJ2-1, is KAGVTQTPRYLIKTRGQQVTLSCSPISGHRSVSWYQQTPGQGLQFLFEYFSETQRNKGNFPGRFSGRQFSNSRSEMNVSTLELGDSALYLCASSLASSGGLYNEQFFGPGTRLTVL.

The count of this clone is one. The J gene is TRBJ2-7, the V gene TRBV27; 11 bases fit TRBD2. Germline trimming cut 6 bases from V and 4 bases from J; bases unmatched to any gene: 8. The CDR3 has 15 amino acids. CDR1 is MNHEY and CDR2 is SMNVEV in the germline V gene (reference sequence). CDR3 in amino acids: CASRSLAGGPYEQYF. Written as DNA, the CDR3 is TGTGCCAGCAGATCTCTAGCGGGAGGCCCATACGAGCAGTACTTC.

The chain combines TRBV29-1 with TRBJ1-1; 7 bases line up with TRBD1. The J segment lost 12 bases and the V segment lost 0 bases, leaving 7 bases of the junction unmatched. The V gene's germline CDR1 is SQVTM and CDR2 ANQGSEA. This CDR3 has 12 residues. In DNA form, the CDR3 reads TGCAGCGTTGAAGATCGACAGGGTTCAACTTTCTTT. This encodes CSVEDRQGSTFF.

This rearrangement joins TRBV6-4 to TRBJ2-1; 12 bases are shared with TRBD2. Germline CDR1 is MRHNA and CDR2 is SNTAGT. Trimming cost V 5 bases and J 3 bases; bases outside gene matches: 2. The CDR3 consists of 15 residues. DNA of the CDR3: TGTGCCAGCAGTCCGACTAGCGGGGGCTACAATGAGCAGTTCTTC. It yields the protein CASSPTSGGYNEQFF.

The gene calls are TRBV4-1 and TRBJ1-1; unclear D gene. The V end was cut by 2 bases, the J end by 1 base, with 5 bases between. The CDR3 totals 13 residues. Germline values: CDR1 MGHRA, CDR2 YSYEKL. CDR3 sequence (DNA): TGCGCCAGCAGCCAACTATCGAACACTGAAGCTTTCTTT. It translates to CASSQLSNTEAFF.

This chain uses TRBV19 with TRBJ1-1, with D perhaps TRBD1 (6 bases). V was clipped by 4 bases and J by 3 bases, with 9 bases between them. Germline CDR1 reads LNHDA; CDR2 reads SQIVND (reference sequence). This CDR3 comprises 13 residues. The DNA of the CDR3 is TGTGCCAGTAGTACAACAGGGTACACTGAAGCTTTCTTT. Protein product: CASSTTGYTEAFF.

The rearrangement uses TRBV27 and TRBJ2-7, with TRBD1 identical over 11 bases. This CDR3 is 15 amino acids long. Germline V lookup: CDR1 MNHEY, CDR2 SMNVEV (reference sequence). With 6 bases clipped from V and 4 bases from J, the junction kept 8 bases outside the gene matches. The CDR3 sequence is CASSLRGDRGYEQYF. CDR3 DNA sequence: TGTGCCAGCAGCCTTCGGGGGGACAGGGGGTACGAGCAGTACTTC.